Shown below are 15 T cell receptor beta chains from a single sample sequenced in a study of cytomegalovirus exposure and HLA in healthy donors. Researchers ran the PCR with 60 Vbeta and 13 Jbeta primers. Data came from immunoSEQ multiplex PCR; TCRdb stores just in-frame clones and leaves some out. The sample includes 140,000 to 150,000 clones, about 70% of them seen just once. Sequencing used PBMCs. Receptor source: a woman in her thirties or forties in good health and CMV-seronegative.

In DNA form, the CDR3 reads TGCGCCAGCAGCGAACTAACCGGGACTAGAGAGACCCAGTACTTC. Protein: CASSELTGTRETQYF. The V call is TRBV5-1, the J call TRBJ2-5; 8 bases are shared with TRBD2. The V segment lost 4 bases and the J segment 4 bases; nucleotides outside the gene matches: 9. Germline V gene lookup returns CDR1 SGHRS and CDR2 YFSETQ. The CDR3 has 15 amino acids.

This clone appeared a few times. The V gene is TRBV27, the J gene TRBJ2-7; 9 bases are shared with TRBD1. Germline CDR1 and CDR2: MNHEY and SMNVEV (reference sequence). With V trimmed by 5 bases and J by 5 bases, 4 bases remained unmatched. This CDR3 is built from 13 residues. The CDR3 loop is CASSPGTGNEQYF. Here the CDR3 DNA reads TGTGCCAGCAGTCCCGGGACAGGGAACGAGCAGTACTTC.

This rearrangement joins TRBV28 to TRBJ2-7, with 9 nucleotides matching TRBD1. The V segment lost 5 bases and the J segment 2 bases; nucleotides outside the gene matches: 4. Germline assignment: CDR1 MDHEN and CDR2 SYDVKM. This CDR3 region has 14 residues. CDR3 in DNA: TGTGCCAGCAGTCAGCGACAGGGGGCCTACGAGCAGTACTTC. Its protein product is CASSQRQGAYEQYF.

About this clone: The sample has other DNA sequences that encode this CDR3 too. This CDR3 is CAISESGGDQPQHF. The CDR3 DNA follows: TGTGCCATCAGTGAGTCCGGGGGAGATCAGCCCCAGCATTTT. The gene calls are TRBV10-3 and TRBJ1-5; weak D call: TRBD1 (5 bases). The germline gives CDR1 ENHRY, CDR2 SYGVKD. V lost 0 bases and J 5 bases, leaving 8 bases between the germline ends. This CDR3 comprises 14 residues.

The chain couples TRBV5-4 to TRBJ1-6, with D possibly TRBD1 on 6 matching bases. Germline V gene sequence: CDR1 SGHNT, CDR2 YYREEE (reference sequence). Trimming pared 3 bases from V and 5 bases from J, leaving 18 bases between. CDR3 length: 17 residues. The CDR3: CASSSGGRGMDNSPLHF. The DNA of the CDR3 is TGTGCCAGCAGCTCGGGCGGCAGGGGTATGGATAATTCACCCCTCCACTTT.

The chain joins TRBV29-1 to TRBJ2-1; 9 bases align to TRBD2. The trim removed 6 bases at V and 2 bases at J, leaving 14 bases unmatched. This CDR3 is 17 amino acids long. CDR1 SQVTM and CDR2 ANQGSEA come from the germline V gene. The CDR3 DNA reads TGCAGCGTCCGAGGGGATTTGGCGGGAGGGCCCTACAATGAGCAGTTCTTC. Residues: CSVRGDLAGGPYNEQFF.

The chain has TRBV7-9 and TRBJ1-4; D might be TRBD1 (5 bases). The CDR3 has 14 amino acids. Trimming took off 5 bases at V and 5 bases at J, with 12 bases between the two ends. The germline V gene encodes CDR1 SEHNR and CDR2 FQNEAQ (reference sequence). The CDR3 bases are TGTGCCAGCAGCCGGGGGGTCCCAAATGAAAAACTGTTTTTT. Translating gives CASSRGVPNEKLFF.

V is TRBV10-1 and J is TRBJ2-1; 8 nucleotides line up with TRBD2. Germline CDR1 reads WNHNN; CDR2 reads SYGVQD (reference sequence). The CDR3 loop spans 16 amino acids. J gave up 3 bases and V 3 bases, and 7 bases lay outside the gene matches. In DNA form, the CDR3 reads TGCGCCAGCAGTGAACTAGCGGAGCTTCGCTACAATGAGCAGTTCTTC. Amino acids: CASSELAELRYNEQFF.

This chain joins TRBV7-8 and TRBJ1-2; TRBD1 agrees at 12 bases. Germline CDR1 is SGHVS and CDR2 is FQNEAQ. After removal of 4 bases from V and 8 bases from J, the junction contained 14 bases not matched to a gene. This CDR3 has 17 residues. The CDR3 here is CASSSFVTGTGGRGYTF. CDR3 in DNA: TGTGCCAGCAGCTCATTCGTTACCGGGACAGGGGGCCGGGGCTACACCTTC.

The V gene is TRBV4-1, the J gene TRBJ2-1, with 12 bases matching TRBD1. V lost 4 bases to trimming and J lost 10 bases; unmatched junction nucleotides: 5. The CDR3 is made up of 14 amino acids. Germline loops: CDR1 MGHRA, CDR2 YSYEKL. The CDR3 here is CASSPGTGGAEQFF. The CDR3 DNA reads as TGCGCCAGCAGCCCTGGGACAGGGGGCGCCGAGCAGTTCTTC.

V is TRBV18 and J is TRBJ1-1, with D perhaps TRBD1 (5 bases). Trimming pared 0 bases from V and 2 bases from J, leaving 13 bases between. From germline, CDR1 is KGHSH and CDR2 LQKENI. The CDR3 is made up of 16 amino acids. The CDR3 loop is CASSPPLAGFNTEAFF. Written as DNA, the CDR3 is TGTGCCAGCTCACCACCGTTAGCAGGGTTCAACACTGAAGCTTTCTTT.

This chain links TRBV5-1 with TRBJ1-2; TRBD1 agrees at 7 bases. The CDR3 runs to 15 residues. V was pared by 6 bases and J by 8 bases, with 16 bases of the junction left unmatched. Per germline, CDR1 SGHRS and CDR2 YFSETQ. The chain's CDR3 is CASNRGLPMLGGYTF. CDR3 in DNA: TGCGCCAGCAACAGGGGTCTCCCTATGTTGGGAGGCTACACCTTC.

V usage is TRBV6-1 and J usage is TRBJ2-1; TRBD2 matches at 7 bases. The germline gives CDR1 MNHNS, CDR2 SASEGT. The length of the CDR3 is 12 residues. V gave up 8 bases and J gave up 3 bases; unmatched junction bases: 1. The CDR3 sequence: CASGDYYNEQFF. The CDR3 coding sequence is TGTGCCAGCGGGGACTACTACAATGAGCAGTTCTTC.

This chain links TRBV10-3 with TRBJ1-5; D may be TRBD1 (6 bases). The CDR3 length is 13 residues. The germline V gene encodes CDR1 ENHRY and CDR2 SYGVKD. Trimming shortened V by 2 bases and J by 7 bases, and 9 bases separated the two germline ends. The DNA of the CDR3 is TGTGCCATCAGTGAGCCGGGGGGCCAGCCCCAGCATTTT. Protein: CAISEPGGQPQHF.

The chain has TRBV14 and TRBJ1-1; unclear D gene. V shed 0 bases and J shed 1 base, with 3 bases lying between them. The CDR3 loop spans 13 amino acids. The germline gives CDR1 SGHDN, CDR2 FVKESK. The CDR3 DNA reads as TGTGCCAGCAGCCAAGACAGGAACACTGAAGCTTTCTTT. Its translation: CASSQDRNTEAFF.